A selection of T cell receptor beta chains follows, all from one sample in a study of blood T cell repertoires in COVID-19. The repertoire was sequenced with immunoSEQ multiplex PCR; TCRdb's copy has only in-frame clones and lacks some. The sample shows a few hundred thousand clones, roughly 85% of them seen only once. Sequencing input: PBMCs or T cells enriched from blood (not recorded which). The receptors were sampled from a woman in her forties or fifties who had recovered from COVID-19. Each CDR3 is given with its conserved first and last residue. The order of the fields is V gene, D gene, J gene, clone size, CDR3 DNA, CDR3 protein. A D gene is named only where the DNA matches it firmly. The size entry is marked missing in some rows and otherwise reads once, few, many or a size class.

V gene: TRBV28
D gene: TRBD1
J gene: TRBJ2-1
clone size: -
CDR3 DNA: TGTGCCAGCAGTTCTCAGGGGGCGCTACATGAGCAGTTCTTC
CDR3 protein: CASSSQGALHEQFF

V gene: TRBV11-1
D gene: -
J gene: TRBJ1-3
clone size: -
CDR3 DNA: TGTGCCAGCAGCTTAGACGAGATCTCTGGAAACACCATATATTTT
CDR3 protein: CASSLDEISGNTIYF

V gene: TRBV5-1
D gene: -
J gene: TRBJ2-5
clone size: -
CDR3 DNA: TGCGCCAGCAGCTTGGAAACGGGAGTCCCAGAGACCCAGTACTTC
CDR3 protein: CASSLETGVPETQYF

V gene: TRBV20-1
D gene: TRBD2
J gene: TRBJ2-7
clone size: -
CDR3 DNA: TGCAGTGCTAGTGGACTAGCGGATTCTTACGAGCAGTACTTC
CDR3 protein: CSASGLADSYEQYF

V gene: TRBV7-6
D gene: -
J gene: TRBJ2-1
clone size: -
CDR3 DNA: TGTGCCAGCAGCTTAGCGGGGACTACAGGGAATGAGCAGTTCTTC
CDR3 protein: CASSLAGTTGNEQFF

V gene: TRBV7-9
D gene: TRBD1
J gene: TRBJ2-7
clone size: once
CDR3 DNA: TGTGCCAGCAGCAATACAACGACAGGGGGCGTTACCTACGAGCAGTACTTC
CDR3 protein: CASSNTTTGGVTYEQYF

V gene: TRBV28
D gene: -
J gene: TRBJ1-1
clone size: -
CDR3 DNA: TGTGCCAGCAGTTTAGGACAGCAAGCTTTCTTT
CDR3 protein: CASSLGQQAFF

V gene: TRBV13
D gene: TRBD2
J gene: TRBJ2-1
clone size: -
CDR3 DNA: TGTGCCAGCAGCCCTACTAGCGGGGGTTACAATGAGCAGTTCTTC
CDR3 protein: CASSPTSGGYNEQFF

V gene: TRBV10-3
D gene: TRBD2
J gene: TRBJ2-7
clone size: -
CDR3 DNA: TGTGCCATCAGTGTATCGGGACTAGGGGTTTACGAGCAGTACTTC
CDR3 protein: CAISVSGLGVYEQYF

V gene: TRBV10-3
D gene: -
J gene: TRBJ2-2
clone size: -
CDR3 DNA: TGTGCCAGCCGGGGGAACACCGGGGAGCTGTTTTTT
CDR3 protein: CASRGNTGELFF

V gene: TRBV5-5
D gene: -
J gene: TRBJ1-4
clone size: -
CDR3 DNA: TGTGCCAGCAGCGTCCATGCAACTAATGAAAAACTGTTTTTT
CDR3 protein: CASSVHATNEKLFF

V gene: TRBV4-1
D gene: TRBD1
J gene: TRBJ2-7
clone size: few
CDR3 DNA: TGCGCCAGCAGCCAGGATGGGACAGGGGGCAACGAGCAGTACTTC
CDR3 protein: CASSQDGTGGNEQYF

V gene: TRBV6-6
D gene: -
J gene: TRBJ2-2
clone size: -
CDR3 DNA: TGTGCCAGCATTCGATCCAGGAGGGGAAGCGTCGGGGAGCTGTTTTTT
CDR3 protein: CASIRSRRGSVGELFF

V gene: TRBV24-1
D gene: -
J gene: TRBJ2-7
clone size: -
CDR3 DNA: TGTGCCACCAGGGTTGCACTCTCGAGCTCCTACGAGCAGTACTTC
CDR3 protein: CATRVALSSSYEQYF

V gene: TRBV5-1
D gene: -
J gene: TRBJ1-5
clone size: -
CDR3 DNA: TGCGCCAGCAGCTTGGGTTTCGGGAGCAATCAGCCCCAGCATTTT
CDR3 protein: CASSLGFGSNQPQHF

V gene: TRBV5-1
D gene: -
J gene: TRBJ2-1
clone size: -
CDR3 DNA: TGCGCCAGCAGCTTGCAGGAATGGCATGAGCAGTTCTTC
CDR3 protein: CASSLQEWHEQFF

V gene: TRBV3-1/TRBV3-2
D gene: -
J gene: TRBJ1-2
clone size: -
CDR3 DNA: TGTGCCAGCAGCCAAGAATGGCAATATGGCTACACCTTC
CDR3 protein: CASSQEWQYGYTF

V gene: TRBV28
D gene: -
J gene: TRBJ2-1
clone size: -
CDR3 DNA: TGTGCCAGCAGTTTATTAGCCTCGAACTCCTACAATGAGCAGTTCTTC
CDR3 protein: CASSLLASNSYNEQFF

V gene: TRBV18
D gene: TRBD2
J gene: TRBJ2-1
clone size: once
CDR3 DNA: TGTGCCAGCTCACCACTAGCGGGAGTGGTCGACAATGAGCAGTTCTTC
CDR3 protein: CASSPLAGVVDNEQFF

V gene: TRBV5-5
D gene: TRBD1
J gene: TRBJ1-1
clone size: -
CDR3 DNA: TGTGCCAGCATCCGCGACAGGGGCAACACTGAAGCTTTCTTT
CDR3 protein: CASIRDRGNTEAFF

V gene: TRBV5-1
D gene: TRBD2
J gene: TRBJ2-1
clone size: -
CDR3 DNA: TGCGCCAGCAGCTTGGGGGCTAGCGGGAGGGCCGATGAGCAGTTCTTC
CDR3 protein: CASSLGASGRADEQFF

V gene: TRBV5-1
D gene: -
J gene: TRBJ2-3
clone size: -
CDR3 DNA: TGCGCCAGCAGCCATCCCGGAGGGACAGATACGCAGTATTTT
CDR3 protein: CASSHPGGTDTQYF

V gene: TRBV18
D gene: TRBD1
J gene: TRBJ2-4
clone size: -
CDR3 DNA: TGTGCCAGCTCACCGGGACAGGCTAGCATAGCCAAAAACATTCAGTACTTC
CDR3 protein: CASSPGQASIAKNIQYF

V gene: TRBV6-5
D gene: -
J gene: TRBJ2-1
clone size: -
CDR3 DNA: TGTGCCAGCACAAACCGGGGAAACAATGAGCAGTTCTTC
CDR3 protein: CASTNRGNNEQFF

V gene: TRBV10-1
D gene: -
J gene: TRBJ1-1
clone size: -
CDR3 DNA: TGCGCCAGCAGTTCAGAGGGAGATTTCACTGAAGCTTTCTTT
CDR3 protein: CASSSEGDFTEAFF

V gene: TRBV3-1/TRBV3-2
D gene: TRBD2
J gene: TRBJ2-1
clone size: -
CDR3 DNA: TGTGCCAGCAGCCAAGGCCTAGCGGGTTACAATGAGCAGTTCTTC
CDR3 protein: CASSQGLAGYNEQFF

V gene: TRBV3-1/TRBV3-2
D gene: -
J gene: TRBJ1-6
clone size: -
CDR3 DNA: TGTGCCAGCAGCCAAGAGCGGGGACCGGCTTCACCCCTCCACTTT
CDR3 protein: CASSQERGPASPLHF

V gene: TRBV15
D gene: TRBD1
J gene: TRBJ2-5
clone size: -
CDR3 DNA: TGTGCCACCAGCAGGGGACAGGCCCAAGAGACCCAGTACTTC
CDR3 protein: CATSRGQAQETQYF

V gene: TRBV2
D gene: -
J gene: TRBJ2-1
clone size: -
CDR3 DNA: TGTGCCAGCGGGGCCCGGACCTTAAAGTTCTTC
CDR3 protein: CASGARTLKFF